Listed here are 19 T cell receptor beta chains from one sample, sequenced in a study of T cells in Graves' hyperthyroidism and ophthalmopathy. Researchers amplified the TCR beta CDR3 regions from RNA transcripts. Using the HTBI primer set, a first-round RT-PCR was run on the TCR CDR3. TCRdb recomputed calls from the multiplex PCR reads with MiXCR, one row per CDR3 protein. The profile covers under 450,000 distinct CDR3 sequences, with about 17% appearing a single time and 34% taken by the ten largest. Material: blood. The receptor set was obtained from a woman aged 25-40 years with Graves' hyperthyroidism that later progressed to Graves' ophthalmopathy.

This rearrangement joins TRBV2 to TRBJ1-6; no firm D call. From germline, CDR1 is SNHLY and CDR2 FYNNEI. With 2 bases removed from V and 7 bases from J, the gap between germline ends came to 0 bases. The CDR3 spans 11 residues. CDR3 amino acids: CASSENSPLHF. DNA for the CDR3: TGTGCCAGCAGTGAAAATTCACCCCTCCACTTT.

This clonotype was recorded many times. The chain uses TRBV10-3 and TRBJ1-2, with D unclear. CDR3 length: 14 residues. Germline V gene sequence: CDR1 ENHRY, CDR2 SYGVKD. V shed 1 base and J shed 0 bases, with 6 bases lying between them. The CDR3, as DNA: TGTGCCATCAGTGAGTTCCAGGCTAACTATGGCTACACCTTC. Residues: CAISEFQANYGYTF.

This clonotype was seen at least ten times. The chain carries TRBV20-1 and TRBJ2-5; the D is unclear. The CDR3 is 12 residues long. V gave up 3 bases and J gave up 5 bases, with 10 bases separating them. Germline V gene lookup returns CDR1 DFQATT and CDR2 SNEGSKA (reference sequence). The CDR3 region is CSARDPQETQYF. CDR3 DNA: TGCAGTGCTAGGGACCCTCAGGAGACCCAGTACTTC.

This clonotype was detected a few times. A much more abundant neighbour one base away suggests this may be a read error. This chain joins TRBV12-3 or TRBV12-4 and TRBJ2-7; perhaps TRBD1 as D (6 bases). The length of the CDR3 is 14 residues. DNA for the CDR3: TGTGCCAGCAGTGAGGCAGGGGTCTCCTGCGAGCAGTACTTC. This sequence encodes CASSEAGVSCEQYF.

This clonotype turned up a few times. This chain uses TRBV19 with TRBJ2-1; the D is unclear. The CDR3 loop spans 21 amino acids. Germline CDR1 LNHDA, CDR2 SQIVND (reference sequence). The ends were cut back, 2 bases at V and 4 bases at J, with 30 bases in the middle. DNA of the CDR3: TGTGCCAGTAGTATACACCCGCCGGTACTCGACGATAATCTACGATACAATGAGCAGTTCTTC. This gives the protein CASSIHPPVLDDNLRYNEQFF.

In its sample, this clonotype was seen once. This may arise from a read error, as a much more abundant clone is one base away. The V gene is TRBV4-1, the J gene TRBJ1-1; D is unclear. The CDR3 is made up of 15 amino acids. The germline CDR1 and CDR2 sequences are MGHRA and YSYEKL. CDR3 sequence: CASNQVSAMNTEAFF. CDR3 nucleotide sequence: TGCGCCAGCAACCAAGTCTCAGCAATGAACACTGAAGCTTTCTTT.

The rearrangement uses TRBV12-3 or TRBV12-4 and TRBJ1-1; no reliable D call. This CDR3 has 12 amino acids. Trimming left V 3 bases short and J 4 bases short, with 6 bases between. CDR3 residues: CASSFSPTEAFF. The CDR3 DNA is TGTGCCAGCAGTTTCTCTCCCACTGAAGCTTTCTTT.

Only a few counts were recorded for this clonotype. V gene TRBV28 combines with J gene TRBJ1-3; D gene unclear. The CDR3 totals 16 residues. V was shortened by 2 bases and J by 0 bases, with 11 bases between the two germline ends. CDR1 and CDR2 (germline): MDHEN, SYDVKM. Written as DNA, the CDR3 is TGTGCCAGCAGTTTAGAGGGAGGGTTCTCTGGAAACACCATATATTTT. It codes for CASSLEGGFSGNTIYF.

This clonotype was recorded many times. This chain links TRBV7-8 with TRBJ2-5; D unclear. The CDR3 contains 12 residues. Trimming pared 5 bases from V and 4 bases from J, leaving 8 bases between. Germline V gene data show CDR1 as SGHVS and CDR2 as FQNEAQ. The CDR3 loop is CASSHRRETQYF. CDR3 bases: TGTGCCAGCAGCCATCGCCGAGAGACCCAGTACTTC.

V gene TRBV19 combines with J gene TRBJ1-4; D ambiguous. The length of the CDR3 is 13 residues. CDR1 is LNHDA and CDR2 is SQIVND in the germline V gene (reference sequence). The V end was cut by 10 bases, the J end by 4 bases, with 13 bases between. The CDR3 DNA follows: TGTGCCACCAGAGGTAGCGATAATGAAAAACTGTTTTTT. This codes for CATRGSDNEKLFF. Complete variable domain (other parts from reference TRBV19 and TRBJ1-4): DGGITQSPKYLFRKEGQNVTLSCEQNLNHDAMYWYRQDPGQGLRLIYYSQIVNDFQKGDIAEGYSVSREKKESFPLTVTSAQKNPTAFYLCATRGSDNEKLFFGSGTQLSVL.

V gene TRBV28 combines with J gene TRBJ2-3; a possible D gene is TRBD1 (7 bases). V lost 5 bases to trimming and J lost 1 base, with 16 bases between them. Germline CDR1 and CDR2: MDHEN and SYDVKM. The CDR3 is 16 residues long. CDR3 DNA sequence: TGTGCCAGCAGTGTCCTCAGGGGGGCAGGCACAGATACGCAGTATTTT. Translating gives CASSVLRGAGTDTQYF.

This clonotype was found a few times. The gene calls are TRBV20-1 and TRBJ2-1; D tentatively fits TRBD1 or TRBD2 (5 bases each). Trimming shortened V by 3 bases and J by 2 bases, and 14 bases separated the two germline ends. The V gene's germline CDR1 is DFQATT and CDR2 SNEGSKA (reference sequence). The CDR3 is made up of 15 amino acids. In DNA form, the CDR3 reads TGCAGTGCTAGCGACTCGGGACGCACCTACAATGAGCAGTTCTTC. The encoded protein is CSASDSGRTYNEQFF.

This clonotype has a count of ten or more. The V and J genes are TRBV20-1 and TRBJ2-5; 8 nucleotides agree with TRBD2. The CDR3 consists of 12 residues. V shed 6 bases, J shed 5 bases, and the junction held 5 bases outside the gene matches. The V gene's germline CDR1 is DFQATT and CDR2 SNEGSKA (reference sequence). The CDR3 sequence is CSAAGGMETQYF. The CDR3 DNA is TGCAGTGCGGCGGGGGGTATGGAGACCCAGTACTTC.

The sample holds a few counts of this clonotype. This rearrangement joins TRBV2 to TRBJ1-6, with D tentatively TRBD1 (5 bases). The germline V gene encodes CDR1 SNHLY and CDR2 FYNNEI. V lost 7 bases and J lost 6, with 13 bases in between. The CDR3 is 14 residues long. In nucleotides, the CDR3 is TGTGCCAGCAACCCCGGGGGGGGTAATTCACCCCTCCACTTT. This translates into CASNPGGGNSPLHF.

This clonotype came up many times. V is TRBV6-1 and J is TRBJ2-1, with 8 bases identical to TRBD2. This CDR3 has 15 residues. V lost 10 bases and J lost 8; bases outside the gene matches: 16. Per the germline V gene, CDR1 is MNHNS and CDR2 is SASEGT. The CDR3 protein is CATKTGTSEEYEQFF. CDR3 nucleotide sequence: TGTGCCACTAAGACCGGGACTAGTGAGGAATATGAGCAGTTCTTC.

This clonotype came up many times. The chain couples TRBV10-3 to TRBJ2-7; tentatively, D is TRBD1 (6 bases). Germline V gene data show CDR1 as ENHRY and CDR2 as SYGVKD. The CDR3 is made up of 12 amino acids. The V end lost 8 bases, the J end lost 4 bases, and 12 bases lay between the germline ends. The chain's CDR3 is CAIGGQLYEQYF. DNA of the CDR3: TGTGCCATCGGAGGACAGCTTTACGAGCAGTACTTC.

This clonotype was picked up many times. The chain is built from TRBV28 and TRBJ1-5, with unresolved D. CDR3 length: 12 amino acids. V lost 6 bases and J lost 6, with 9 bases in between. Germline loops: CDR1 MDHEN, CDR2 SYDVKM. CDR3 nucleotide sequence: TGTGCCAGCAGCAAAGACACTCAGCCCCAGCATTTT. Its protein is CASSKDTQPQHF.

This clonotype was counted many times. This chain connects TRBV28 to TRBJ2-7, with TRBD2 matching over 11 bases. The CDR3 contains 14 residues. V gave up 3 bases and J gave up 3 bases; unmatched junction bases: 1. Germline CDR1 is MDHEN and CDR2 is SYDVKM. CDR3 in DNA: TGTGCCAGCAGTTTTGGGACTAGCGGCTACGAGCAGTACTTC. The encoded protein is CASSFGTSGYEQYF.

The chain links TRBV19 to TRBJ1-5; 7 nucleotides align to TRBD1. The trim removed 7 bases at V and 8 bases at J, leaving 5 bases unmatched. The germline gives CDR1 LNHDA, CDR2 SQIVND (reference sequence). The CDR3 loop spans 12 amino acids. DNA for the CDR3: TGTGCCAGTAATGACAGGGATGAGCCCCAGCATTTT. Amino acids: CASNDRDEPQHF.